These T cell receptor beta chains were read from a single sample in a study of T cell responses to AZD1222 COVID-19 vaccine. Repertoires were generated with immunoSEQ multiplex PCR, while TCRdb's copy carries only in-frame clones and drops some. Among fewer than 150,000 clones, 85% to 90% were seen once, and the ten largest hold about 16%. The sequencing here drew on peripheral blood, taken 28 days after the second AZD1222 dose. These TCRs come from an adult who received the AZD1222 COVID-19 vaccine. Both conserved end residues are part of each CDR3. The D gene is left open where the match is weak. The size field is filled for only some rows; it gives once, few, many or a size class.

clone_size: .
j_call: TRBJ2-1
v_call: TRBV5-4
d_call: TRBD2
cdr3_aa: CASSLGLAGGTNEQFF
cdr3_nt: TGTGCCAGCAGCTTGGGTCTAGCGGGAGGCACCAATGAGCAGTTCTTC

clone_size: .
j_call: TRBJ1-6
v_call: TRBV2
d_call: .
cdr3_aa: CASSVGSAGYNSPLHF
cdr3_nt: TGTGCCAGCAGTGTAGGTTCGGCGGGGTATAATTCACCCCTCCACTTT

clone_size: .
j_call: TRBJ1-2
v_call: TRBV19
d_call: TRBD1
cdr3_aa: CASSPQGAGYGYTF
cdr3_nt: TGTGCCAGTAGTCCACAGGGGGCGGGCTATGGCTACACCTTC

clone_size: .
j_call: TRBJ2-7
v_call: TRBV7-6
d_call: TRBD2
cdr3_aa: CASSLRLAGRGRQYF
cdr3_nt: TGTGCCAGCAGCTTACGGCTAGCGGGTAGGGGGAGGCAGTACTTC

clone_size: .
j_call: TRBJ1-1
v_call: TRBV12-3/TRBV12-4
d_call: .
cdr3_aa: CASSLGNTEAFF
cdr3_nt: TGTGCCAGCAGTTTAGGCAACACTGAAGCTTTCTTT

clone_size: .
j_call: TRBJ2-1
v_call: TRBV7-8
d_call: .
cdr3_aa: CASSRQEVNNEQFF
cdr3_nt: TGTGCCAGCAGCCGGCAAGAGGTGAACAATGAGCAGTTCTTC

clone_size: few
j_call: TRBJ2-5
v_call: TRBV5-1
d_call: TRBD2
cdr3_aa: CASSPWDYPRETQYF
cdr3_nt: TGCGCCAGCAGCCCGTGGGACTACCCAAGAGAGACCCAGTACTTC

clone_size: once
j_call: TRBJ2-2
v_call: TRBV6-5
d_call: TRBD1
cdr3_aa: CASSYGGQGVGELFF
cdr3_nt: TGTGCCAGCAGTTATGGGGGACAGGGGGTCGGGGAGCTGTTTTTT

clone_size: .
j_call: TRBJ1-6
v_call: TRBV3-1/TRBV3-2
d_call: .
cdr3_aa: CASSQDGGYNSPLHF
cdr3_nt: TGTGCCAGCAGCCAAGATGGGGGGTATAATTCACCCCTCCACTTT

clone_size: once
j_call: TRBJ1-1
v_call: TRBV18
d_call: .
cdr3_aa: CASSPRPPGRNTEAFF
cdr3_nt: TGTGCCAGCTCACCACGCCCCCCGGGCAGGAACACTGAAGCTTTCTTT

clone_size: .
j_call: TRBJ1-5
v_call: TRBV11-2
d_call: .
cdr3_aa: CASSPTGIGSGNQPQHF
cdr3_nt: TGTGCCAGCAGCCCTACGGGAATAGGGTCTGGCAATCAGCCCCAGCATTTT

clone_size: .
j_call: TRBJ2-7
v_call: TRBV2
d_call: .
cdr3_aa: CASRGVSYEQYF
cdr3_nt: TGTGCCAGCAGAGGGGTCAGCTACGAGCAGTACTTC

clone_size: .
j_call: TRBJ1-2
v_call: TRBV2
d_call: .
cdr3_aa: CASSARDGYTF
cdr3_nt: TGTGCCAGCAGTGCACGAGATGGCTACACCTTC

clone_size: .
j_call: TRBJ1-5
v_call: TRBV12-3/TRBV12-4
d_call: .
cdr3_aa: CASSPGPHQPQHF
cdr3_nt: TGTGCCAGCAGCCCCGGACCTCATCAGCCCCAGCATTTT

clone_size: .
j_call: TRBJ1-2
v_call: TRBV5-1
d_call: .
cdr3_aa: CASSSGVAAVNGYTF
cdr3_nt: TGCGCCAGCAGCTCCGGCGTGGCGGCAGTAAATGGCTACACCTTC

clone_size: .
j_call: TRBJ2-2
v_call: TRBV3-1/TRBV3-2
d_call: TRBD2
cdr3_aa: CASSSTGGWTGELFF
cdr3_nt: TGTGCCAGCAGCTCGACGGGGGGGTGGACCGGGGAGCTGTTTTTT

clone_size: .
j_call: TRBJ2-7
v_call: TRBV11-2
d_call: .
cdr3_aa: CASSLDSPSYEQYF
cdr3_nt: TGTGCCAGCAGCTTAGACAGTCCCTCCTACGAGCAGTACTTC

clone_size: .
j_call: TRBJ1-2
v_call: TRBV12-3/TRBV12-4
d_call: .
cdr3_aa: CASSLGWGYGYTF
cdr3_nt: TGTGCCAGCAGTTTGGGTTGGGGCTATGGCTACACCTTC

clone_size: .
j_call: TRBJ1-4
v_call: TRBV11-1
d_call: .
cdr3_aa: CASSLGTRHEKLFF
cdr3_nt: TGTGCCAGCAGCCTCGGGACCCGACATGAAAAACTGTTTTTT

clone_size: .
j_call: TRBJ2-5
v_call: TRBV4-1
d_call: TRBD2
cdr3_aa: CASSPSEGLAGVQETQYF
cdr3_nt: TGCGCCAGCAGCCCAAGCGAGGGACTAGCGGGGGTCCAAGAGACCCAGTACTTC

clone_size: .
j_call: TRBJ2-5
v_call: TRBV5-1
d_call: .
cdr3_aa: CASSHKETQYF
cdr3_nt: TGCGCCAGCAGCCATAAAGAGACCCAGTACTTC

clone_size: .
j_call: TRBJ1-5
v_call: TRBV7-2
d_call: .
cdr3_aa: CASGREGNQPQHF
cdr3_nt: TGTGCCAGCGGCCGTGAGGGCAATCAGCCCCAGCATTTT

clone_size: once
j_call: TRBJ1-1
v_call: TRBV5-6
d_call: TRBD1
cdr3_aa: CASRETGVNTEAFF
cdr3_nt: TGTGCCAGCAGAGAGACAGGGGTGAACACTGAAGCTTTCTTT

clone_size: .
j_call: TRBJ2-7
v_call: TRBV5-1
d_call: .
cdr3_aa: CASSLEALYEQYF
cdr3_nt: TGCGCCAGCAGCTTGGAGGCGCTCTACGAGCAGTACTTC

clone_size: .
j_call: TRBJ1-5
v_call: TRBV19
d_call: .
cdr3_aa: CASRGPGDQPQHF
cdr3_nt: TGTGCCAGTAGGGGACCAGGGGATCAGCCCCAGCATTTT

clone_size: .
j_call: TRBJ2-7
v_call: TRBV6-2/TRBV6-3
d_call: .
cdr3_aa: CASSYSKTAQSYEQYF
cdr3_nt: TGTGCCAGCAGTTACTCGAAGACAGCGCAATCCTACGAGCAGTACTTC

clone_size: .
j_call: TRBJ1-4
v_call: TRBV5-1
d_call: TRBD1
cdr3_aa: CASRLGGQGNEKLFF
cdr3_nt: TGCGCCAGCAGATTAGGGGGACAGGGGAATGAAAAACTGTTTTTT

clone_size: .
j_call: TRBJ1-4
v_call: TRBV3-1/TRBV3-2
d_call: .
cdr3_aa: CASSQVGPPGDEKLFF
cdr3_nt: TGTGCCAGCAGCCAAGTCGGGCCGCCAGGGGATGAAAAACTGTTTTTT

clone_size: .
j_call: TRBJ1-5
v_call: TRBV29-1
d_call: .
cdr3_aa: CSVEEQVNQPQHF
cdr3_nt: TGCAGCGTTGAAGAACAGGTCAATCAGCCCCAGCATTTT

clone_size: .
j_call: TRBJ2-7
v_call: TRBV27
d_call: TRBD1
cdr3_aa: CASRKTGQGTQQYF
cdr3_nt: TGTGCCAGCAGAAAAACGGGACAGGGAACGCAGCAGTACTTC

clone_size: few
j_call: TRBJ1-5
v_call: TRBV3-1/TRBV3-2
d_call: .
cdr3_aa: CASSQEGGQPQHF
cdr3_nt: TGTGCCAGCAGCCAAGAAGGCGGCCAGCCCCAGCATTTT

clone_size: .
j_call: TRBJ2-7
v_call: TRBV27
d_call: .
cdr3_aa: CASSFDGVYEQYF
cdr3_nt: TGTGCCAGCAGTTTTGACGGAGTTTACGAGCAGTACTTC

clone_size: once
j_call: TRBJ1-2
v_call: TRBV7-8
d_call: TRBD1
cdr3_aa: CASSARGGYTF
cdr3_nt: TGTGCCAGCAGCGCCAGGGGGGGCTACACCTTC

clone_size: .
j_call: TRBJ1-2
v_call: TRBV3-1/TRBV3-2
d_call: TRBD1
cdr3_aa: CASSQEDRDSGYTF
cdr3_nt: TGTGCCAGCAGCCAAGAAGACAGGGACAGTGGCTACACCTTC

clone_size: .
j_call: TRBJ1-1
v_call: TRBV30
d_call: .
cdr3_aa: CAWSTRPSWGTEAFF
cdr3_nt: TGTGCCTGGAGTACACGGCCGTCATGGGGGACTGAAGCTTTCTTT

clone_size: .
j_call: TRBJ1-4
v_call: TRBV12-2
d_call: .
cdr3_aa: CASRHGTAGTNEKLFF
cdr3_nt: TGTGCAAGTCGCCACGGGACAGCCGGCACTAATGAAAAACTGTTTTTT

clone_size: .
j_call: TRBJ1-2
v_call: TRBV27
d_call: .
cdr3_aa: CASSRGRGMNYGYTF
cdr3_nt: TGTGCCAGCAGTCGAGGAAGGGGGATGAACTATGGCTACACCTTC

clone_size: .
j_call: TRBJ2-1
v_call: TRBV5-1
d_call: .
cdr3_aa: CASSLPTANNEQFF
cdr3_nt: TGCGCCAGCAGCTTGCCGACAGCCAACAATGAGCAGTTCTTC

clone_size: .
j_call: TRBJ1-1
v_call: TRBV2
d_call: .
cdr3_aa: CASSEALRLYNTEAFF
cdr3_nt: TGTGCCAGCAGTGAAGCGCTTCGACTTTATAACACTGAAGCTTTCTTT

clone_size: .
j_call: TRBJ2-2
v_call: TRBV7-9
d_call: TRBD2
cdr3_aa: CASSFLAGADTGELFF
cdr3_nt: TGTGCCAGCAGCTTCCTAGCGGGGGCGGACACCGGGGAGCTGTTTTTT

clone_size: .
j_call: TRBJ2-7
v_call: TRBV18
d_call: TRBD2
cdr3_aa: CASSKLAGGQYF
cdr3_nt: TGTGCCAGCTCAAAACTAGCGGGAGGGCAGTACTTC

clone_size: .
j_call: TRBJ2-7
v_call: TRBV5-1
d_call: .
cdr3_aa: CASSLGPAYEQYF
cdr3_nt: TGCGCCAGCAGCTTGGGGCCTGCCTACGAGCAGTACTTC

clone_size: .
j_call: TRBJ1-1
v_call: TRBV18
d_call: .
cdr3_aa: CASSRVGDTEAFF
cdr3_nt: TGTGCCAGCTCACGGGTAGGGGACACTGAAGCTTTCTTT

clone_size: .
j_call: TRBJ2-2
v_call: TRBV4-3
d_call: TRBD1
cdr3_aa: CASSQDATGGASGELFF
cdr3_nt: TGCGCCAGCAGCCAAGATGCGACAGGGGGCGCCTCCGGGGAGCTATTTTTT

clone_size: .
j_call: TRBJ1-1
v_call: TRBV28
d_call: .
cdr3_aa: CASSFRGYAEAFF
cdr3_nt: TGTGCCAGCAGTTTTCGAGGGTACGCTGAAGCTTTCTTT

clone_size: .
j_call: TRBJ2-6
v_call: TRBV19
d_call: .
cdr3_aa: CASSLVSGANVLTF
cdr3_nt: TGTGCCAGTAGTTTGGTCTCTGGGGCCAACGTCCTGACTTTC

clone_size: .
j_call: TRBJ1-2
v_call: TRBV5-4
d_call: TRBD1
cdr3_aa: CASSSQGGYGYTF
cdr3_nt: TGTGCCAGCAGCTCACAGGGGGGATATGGCTACACCTTC

clone_size: .
j_call: TRBJ1-2
v_call: TRBV7-3
d_call: TRBD1
cdr3_aa: CASSQDGTGLGYTF
cdr3_nt: TGTGCCAGCAGCCAAGACGGGACAGGCCTTGGCTACACCTTC

clone_size: .
j_call: TRBJ1-3
v_call: TRBV18
d_call: .
cdr3_aa: CASSPEDFRNTIYF
cdr3_nt: TGTGCCAGCTCCCCAGAGGACTTTCGAAACACCATATATTTT

clone_size: .
j_call: TRBJ2-7
v_call: TRBV7-9
d_call: TRBD2
cdr3_aa: CASSPGLASDEQYF
cdr3_nt: TGTGCCAGCAGTCCGGGACTAGCAAGCGACGAGCAGTACTTC